This T cell receptor (beta chain) was recovered during a study of cytomegalovirus exposure and HLA in healthy donors. The PCR ran on 60 Vbeta and 13 Jbeta primers. The assay was immunoSEQ multiplex PCR, and TCRdb's table has in-frame clones only and misses some. The repertoire consists of 95,000 to 150,000 clones, with over 60% occurring once and the leading ten covering roughly 3.5%. J lost 0 bases, V lost 4 bases, and 12 bases had no gene match. This CDR3 has 17 amino acids. From germline, CDR1 is SGHNT and CDR2 YYREEE (reference sequence). The sequencing sample was made of PBMCs. The rearrangement links TRBV5-4 to TRBJ2-5; 7 nucleotides line up with TRBD2. The receptor was isolated from a human donor in good health. The CDR3 protein is CASSPGGRGINQETQYF. In DNA, the CDR3 is TGTGCCAGCAGCCCGGGGGGACGGGGGATAAACCAAGAGACCCAGTACTTC.